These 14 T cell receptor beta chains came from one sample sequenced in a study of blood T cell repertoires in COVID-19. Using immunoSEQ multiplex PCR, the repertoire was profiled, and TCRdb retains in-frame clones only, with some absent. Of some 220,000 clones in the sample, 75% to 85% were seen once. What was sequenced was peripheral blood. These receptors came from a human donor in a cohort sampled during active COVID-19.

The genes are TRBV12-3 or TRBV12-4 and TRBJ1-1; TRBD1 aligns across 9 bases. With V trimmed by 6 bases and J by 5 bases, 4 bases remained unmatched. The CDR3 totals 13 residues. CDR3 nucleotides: TGTGCCAGCAGCTCAGGACAGGGGACTGAAGCTTTCTTT. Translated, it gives CASSSGQGTEAFF.

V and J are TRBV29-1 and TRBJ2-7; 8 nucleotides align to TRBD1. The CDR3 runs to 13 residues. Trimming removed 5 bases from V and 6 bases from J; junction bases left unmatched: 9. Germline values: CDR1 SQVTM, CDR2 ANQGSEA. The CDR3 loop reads CSVKMRQGSEQYF. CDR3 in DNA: TGCAGCGTTAAGATGCGACAGGGGAGCGAGCAGTACTTC.

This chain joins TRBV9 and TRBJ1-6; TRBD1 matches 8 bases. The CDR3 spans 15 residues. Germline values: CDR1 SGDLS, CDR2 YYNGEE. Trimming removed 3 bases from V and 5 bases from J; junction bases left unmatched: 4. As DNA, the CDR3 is TGTGCCAGCAGCGAGTGGGGACAGGATAATTCACCCCTCCACTTT. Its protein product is CASSEWGQDNSPLHF.

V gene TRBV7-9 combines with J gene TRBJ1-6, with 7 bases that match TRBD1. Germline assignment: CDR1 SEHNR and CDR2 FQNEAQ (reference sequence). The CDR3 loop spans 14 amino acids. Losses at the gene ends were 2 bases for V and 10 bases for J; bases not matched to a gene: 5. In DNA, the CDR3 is TGTGCCAGCAGCTTACAGGGGGTAGGCTCACCCCTCCACTTT. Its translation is CASSLQGVGSPLHF.

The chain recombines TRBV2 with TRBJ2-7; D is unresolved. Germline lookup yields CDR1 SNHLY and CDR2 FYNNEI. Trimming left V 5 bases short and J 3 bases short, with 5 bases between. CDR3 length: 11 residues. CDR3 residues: CASSSFYEQYF. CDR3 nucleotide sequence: TGTGCCAGCAGTTCCTTCTACGAGCAGTACTTC.

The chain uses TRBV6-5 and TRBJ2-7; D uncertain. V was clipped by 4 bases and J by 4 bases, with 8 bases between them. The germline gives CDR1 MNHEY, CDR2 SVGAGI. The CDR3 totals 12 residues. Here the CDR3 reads CASSSPRYEQYF. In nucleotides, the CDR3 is TGTGCCAGCAGTTCCCCGAGGTACGAGCAGTACTTC.

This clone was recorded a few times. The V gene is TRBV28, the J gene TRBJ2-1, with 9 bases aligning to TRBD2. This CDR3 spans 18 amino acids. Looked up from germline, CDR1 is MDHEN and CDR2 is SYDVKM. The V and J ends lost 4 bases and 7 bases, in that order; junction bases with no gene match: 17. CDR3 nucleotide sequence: TGTGCCAGCAGTTCTACACCCGCGCTGCTAGCGGGGAAAAATGAGCAGTTCTTC. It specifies CASSSTPALLAGKNEQFF.

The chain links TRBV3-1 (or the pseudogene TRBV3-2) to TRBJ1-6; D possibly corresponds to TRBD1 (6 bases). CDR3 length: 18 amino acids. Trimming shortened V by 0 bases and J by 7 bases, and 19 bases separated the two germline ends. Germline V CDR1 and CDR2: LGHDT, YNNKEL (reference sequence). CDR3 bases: TGTGCCAGCAGCCAAGATTGGGGCAGCCCTGGGGGCAATTCACCCCTCCACTTT. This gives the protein CASSQDWGSPGGNSPLHF.

CDR3 sequence reads: CASSLGRVDEQFF. The DNA of the CDR3 is TGCGCCAGCAGCTTGGGCCGTGTAGATGAGCAGTTCTTC. This chain links TRBV5-1 with TRBJ2-1; D not resolved. The CDR3 totals 13 residues. Germline V gives CDR1 SGHRS, CDR2 YFSETQ. V was cut by 0 bases and J by 8 bases, with 9 bases left in between.

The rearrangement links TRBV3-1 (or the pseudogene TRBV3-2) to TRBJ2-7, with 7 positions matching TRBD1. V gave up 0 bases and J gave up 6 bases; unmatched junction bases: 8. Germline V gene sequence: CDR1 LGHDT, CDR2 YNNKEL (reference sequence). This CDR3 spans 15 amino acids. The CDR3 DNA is TGTGCCAGCAGCCAAGATCTCGACAGGGCCAGCGAGCAGTACTTC. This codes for CASSQDLDRASEQYF.

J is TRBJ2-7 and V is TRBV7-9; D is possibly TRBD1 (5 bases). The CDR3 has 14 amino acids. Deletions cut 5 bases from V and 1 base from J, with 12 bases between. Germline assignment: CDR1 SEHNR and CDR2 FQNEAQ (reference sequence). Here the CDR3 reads CASSSPTVSYEQYF. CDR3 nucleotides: TGTGCCAGCAGCAGCCCGACAGTTTCCTACGAGCAGTACTTC.

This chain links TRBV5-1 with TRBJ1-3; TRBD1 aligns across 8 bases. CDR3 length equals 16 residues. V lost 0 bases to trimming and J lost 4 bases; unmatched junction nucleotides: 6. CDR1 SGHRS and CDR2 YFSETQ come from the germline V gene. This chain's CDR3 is CASSLGQGIQGNTIYF. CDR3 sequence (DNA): TGCGCCAGCAGCTTGGGACAGGGGATTCAAGGAAACACCATATATTTT. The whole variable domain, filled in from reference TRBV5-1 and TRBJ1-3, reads KAGVTQTPRYLIKTRGQQVTLSCSPISGHRSVSWYQQTPGQGLQFLFEYFSETQRNKGNFPGRFSGRQFSNSRSEMNVSTLELGDSALYLCASSLGQGIQGNTIYFGEGSWLTVV.

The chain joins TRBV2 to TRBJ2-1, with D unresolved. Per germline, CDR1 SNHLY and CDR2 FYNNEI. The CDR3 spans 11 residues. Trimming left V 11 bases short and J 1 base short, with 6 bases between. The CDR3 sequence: CASTSYNEQFF. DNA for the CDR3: TGTGCCTCCACATCCTACAATGAGCAGTTCTTC.

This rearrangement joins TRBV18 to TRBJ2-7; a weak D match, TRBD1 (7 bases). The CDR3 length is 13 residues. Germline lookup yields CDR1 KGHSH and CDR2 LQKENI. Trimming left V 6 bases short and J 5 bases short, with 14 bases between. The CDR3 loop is CASSRDSEHEQYF. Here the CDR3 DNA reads TGTGCCAGCTCGCGGGACAGCGAACACGAGCAGTACTTC.